The sequence of this T cell receptor beta chain was determined in a study of blood T cells in healthy people across ages. Notes on the study in general: The percentage of naive T cells correlated strongly with TCR beta diversity. More naive CD4+ cells and higher diversity were found in long-lived than in aged donors.

PBMCs numbering at least 6.5 million were isolated per sample. No fewer than 6 micrograms of total RNA were isolated from every sample. Next came a second PCR, run for about 6 to 12 cycles, which used a sample-barcoded 5' primer along with a J-beta primer mix. MiXCR was run by TCRdb on the 5' RACE reads, yielding one entry per CDR3 protein. Here the sample spans approximately 1.5 million distinct CDR3 sequences, roughly a third being singletons. Regarding this clonotype: What it binds is not known.

Sequences were obtained from blood. The origin of this receptor is a woman aged 30 to 39 in good health.

The CDR3 protein is CASSPLDADSNYGYTF. CDR3 sequence (DNA): TGTGCCAGCTCACCACTCGACGCGGACAGTAACTATGGCTACACCTTC. The J gene is TRBJ1-2, the V gene TRBV18; D perhaps matches TRBD1 (6 bases). The germline V gene encodes CDR1 KGHSH and CDR2 LQKENI. With 1 base removed from V and 1 base from J, the gap between germline ends came to 13 bases. CDR3 size: 16 residues.